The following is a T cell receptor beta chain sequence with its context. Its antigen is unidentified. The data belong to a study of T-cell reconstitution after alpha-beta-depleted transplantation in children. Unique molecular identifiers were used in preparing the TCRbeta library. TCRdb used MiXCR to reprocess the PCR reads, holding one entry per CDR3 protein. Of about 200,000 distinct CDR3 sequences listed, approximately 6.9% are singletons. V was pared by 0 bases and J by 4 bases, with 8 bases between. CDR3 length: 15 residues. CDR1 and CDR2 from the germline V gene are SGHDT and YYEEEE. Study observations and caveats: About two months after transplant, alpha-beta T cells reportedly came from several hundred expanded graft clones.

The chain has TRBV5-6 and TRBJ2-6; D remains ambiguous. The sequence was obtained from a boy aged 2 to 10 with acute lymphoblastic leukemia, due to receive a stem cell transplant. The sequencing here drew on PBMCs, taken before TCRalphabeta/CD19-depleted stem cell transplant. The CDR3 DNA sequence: TGTGCCAGCAGCTTGGGGCAGACCGGGGCCAACGTCCTGACTTTC. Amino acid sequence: CASSLGQTGANVLTF.